Below are 29 T cell receptor beta chains sequenced from a single sample in a study of lymphopenia after photon versus proton radiotherapy. Some clones are missing from TCRdb's copy, which holds only in-frame ones; the method was immunoSEQ multiplex PCR. Of 43,000 or so clones listed, 65% to 90% are singletons. The source was peripheral blood, collected from a patient treated with photon-based radiotherapy. The receptors stem from a man in his forties with gastric cancer.

The V gene is TRBV7-2, the J gene TRBJ2-1; 10 nucleotides agree with TRBD2. V was pared by 0 bases and J by 4 bases, with 0 bases of the junction left unmatched. The CDR3 extends over 15 amino acids. Germline V CDR1 and CDR2: SGHTA, FQGNSA. The CDR3 sequence is CASSLAAGGYNEQFF. The CDR3, as DNA: TGTGCCAGCAGCTTAGCAGCGGGGGGGTACAATGAGCAGTTCTTC.

The V call is TRBV2, the J call TRBJ1-1, with D tentatively TRBD1 (5 bases). The CDR3 extends over 14 amino acids. The germline V gene has CDR1 SNHLY and CDR2 FYNNEI. With 6 bases removed from V and 2 bases from J, the gap between germline ends came to 13 bases. The CDR3 here is CASRTRGSNTEAFF. The CDR3 DNA reads as TGTGCCAGCAGGACCCGGGGCTCCAACACTGAAGCTTTCTTT.

The chain combines TRBV4-1 with TRBJ1-5; 9 bases fit TRBD1. V was clipped by 4 bases and J by 2 bases; unmatched bases: 12. The CDR3 consists of 18 residues. Germline CDR1 reads MGHRA; CDR2 reads YSYEKL. The CDR3 bases are TGCGCCAGCAGCCCCCGGTGGACAGGGGAAGGGGGCAATCAGCCCCAGCATTTT. Translated, it gives CASSPRWTGEGGNQPQHF.

The rearrangement joins TRBV11-2 to TRBJ1-2, with D maybe TRBD1 (6 bases). The CDR3 length is 15 residues. In germline, CDR1 is SGHAT, CDR2 FQNNGV. Deletions cut 5 bases from V and 2 bases from J, with 15 bases between. CDR3 DNA: TGTGCCAGCAGCGCCAGGGGACGGACCAACTATGGCTACACCTTC. The encoded protein is CASSARGRTNYGYTF.

This clone was detected only a few times. In DNA, the CDR3 is TGTGCTAGTGGTTGGCCAGGGGCACCCCTCCACTTT. It translates to CASGWPGAPLHF. The chain couples TRBV12-5 to TRBJ1-6; a weak D match, TRBD1 (6 bases). CDR1 LGHNT and CDR2 FRNRAP come from the germline V gene. The CDR3 is made up of 12 amino acids. The germline V and J ends were trimmed by 4 bases and 11 bases, with 9 bases remaining between them.

About this clone itself: An end of the junction does not agree with germline; a read error may underlie this. The CDR3 sequence is CASSSDRGPLWVF. Written as DNA, the CDR3 is TGTGCCAGCAGCTCAGACAGGGGGCCCTTGTGGGTTTTT. The rearrangement uses TRBV7-8 and TRBJ1-5; 10 nucleotides match TRBD1. This CDR3 spans 13 amino acids. CDR1 SGHVS and CDR2 FQNEAQ come from the germline V gene.

This chain uses TRBV5-5 with TRBJ1-6, with TRBD1 matching over 9 bases. This CDR3 region has 16 residues. Germline CDR1 SGHKS, CDR2 YYEKEE (reference sequence). Unmatched junction bases numbered 8, after V lost 4 bases and J lost 6 bases. This CDR3 reads CASSPRTGASNSPLHF. The CDR3 nucleotides are TGTGCCAGCAGCCCGAGGACAGGGGCAAGTAATTCACCCCTCCACTTT.

This clone was recorded once. The CDR3 reads CASSQPGLHSGGNTIYF. DNA for the CDR3: TGTGCCAGCAGCCAACCGGGACTCCATTCGGGAGGAAACACCATATATTTT. This sequence joins TRBV11-2 and TRBJ1-3; tentatively, D is TRBD1 (5 bases). The CDR3 covers 17 residues. Germline assignment: CDR1 SGHAT and CDR2 FQNNGV. The V and J ends lost 5 bases and 4 bases respectively, with 21 bases between them.

In its sample, this clone was seen a few times. V is TRBV2 and J is TRBJ1-5; D not certain. Germline CDR1 reads SNHLY; CDR2 reads FYNNEI. The CDR3 is made up of 13 amino acids. The V and J ends lost 5 bases and 4 bases respectively, with 9 bases between them. This CDR3 is CASSISRNQPQHF. The DNA of the CDR3 is TGTGCCAGCAGTATATCGAGAAATCAGCCCCAGCATTTT.

The genes are TRBV30 and TRBJ2-5, with 7 bases that match TRBD2. The CDR3 loop spans 15 amino acids. Per the germline V gene, CDR1 is GTSNPN and CDR2 is SVGIG (reference sequence). V shed 1 base, J shed 4 bases, and the junction held 9 bases outside the gene matches. The CDR3: CAWSDNAGEGETQYF. In nucleotides, the CDR3 is TGTGCCTGGAGTGATAACGCGGGGGAGGGAGAGACCCAGTACTTC.

This clone came up once. The chain employs TRBV6-1 and TRBJ2-7, with a weak D call TRBD2 (5 bases). Germline V lookup: CDR1 MNHNS, CDR2 SASEGT. Trimming cost V 6 bases and J 1 base, with 13 bases left between them. CDR3 length equals 14 residues. The CDR3 here is CASRESPGSYEQYF. The CDR3 DNA follows: TGTGCCAGCAGGGAGTCCCCGGGATCCTACGAGCAGTACTTC.

V is TRBV5-1 and J is TRBJ1-2; D might be TRBD1 (5 bases). The CDR3 is made up of 14 amino acids. V shed 1 base and J shed 8 bases, with 15 bases lying between them. In germline, CDR1 is SGHRS, CDR2 YFSETQ. The CDR3 DNA sequence: TGCGCCAGCAGCTTGCAAGGGGCCCACCCGGGCTACACCTTC. Its protein is CASSLQGAHPGYTF.

The chain employs TRBV27 and TRBJ2-7; 9 bases align to TRBD1. The length of the CDR3 is 14 residues. Per the germline V gene, CDR1 is MNHEY and CDR2 is SMNVEV (reference sequence). The junction had 5 bases not matched to a gene; V was cut back by 3 bases and J by 5 bases. The CDR3 bases are TGTGCCAGCAGTTTTGGGACAGGGTTCGACGAGCAGTACTTC. Its translation is CASSFGTGFDEQYF.

The CDR3 here is CASSLVWAQETQYF. DNA for the CDR3: TGTGCCAGCAGCTTAGTCTGGGCTCAAGAGACCCAGTACTTC. The chain has TRBV7-9 and TRBJ2-5; D is uncertain. V was clipped by 1 base and J by 2 bases, with 8 bases between them. Germline V gene sequence: CDR1 SEHNR, CDR2 FQNEAQ (reference sequence). The CDR3 spans 14 residues.

The chain has TRBV9 and TRBJ2-3; 11 positions match TRBD2. This CDR3 is built from 16 residues. V dropped 2 bases and J dropped 2; count of bases not matched to a gene: 4. CDR1 is SGDLS, CDR2 YYNGEE, per germline. CDR3 sequence (DNA): TGTGCCAGCAGCGTCCTTAGCGGGGGGGCCACAGATACGCAGTATTTT. Its protein is CASSVLSGGATDTQYF.

The chain carries TRBV12-5 and TRBJ1-6; no reliable D call. This CDR3 is built from 14 residues. CDR1 and CDR2 from the germline V gene are LGHNT and FRNRAP. V dropped 6 bases and J dropped 4 bases, with 10 bases sitting between them. The DNA for the CDR3 is TGTGCTAGTGGCGGAGAACTGTATAATTCACCCCTCCACTTT. Translated, it gives CASGGELYNSPLHF.

V is TRBV11-3 and J is TRBJ2-4; D might be TRBD1 (5 bases). Trimming left V 1 base short and J 8 bases short, with 24 bases between. The CDR3 runs 18 residues. Germline V gene sequence: CDR1 SGHNT, CDR2 YENEEA. The chain's CDR3 is CASSLGIGHSPVGDIQYF. The CDR3 nucleotides read TGTGCCAGCAGCTTAGGAATAGGACATAGCCCTGTCGGAGACATTCAGTACTTC.

This clone was detected only a few times. CDR3: CASSLGTVGYEQYF. The CDR3 coding sequence is TGTGCCAGCAGCTTAGGGACAGTGGGCTACGAGCAGTACTTC. The chain carries TRBV7-8 and TRBJ2-7; TRBD1 is a possible D gene (6 bases). This CDR3 region has 14 residues. V gave up 1 base and J gave up 3 bases, with 10 bases separating them. Per germline, CDR1 SGHVS and CDR2 FQNEAQ.

This clone showed up just a few times. V and J are TRBV5-6 and TRBJ1-6, with 9 bases identical to TRBD1. Germline V lookup: CDR1 SGHDT, CDR2 YYEEEE. V dropped 5 bases and J dropped 7; count of bases not matched to a gene: 10. CDR3 length: 16 amino acids. CDR3 in amino acids: CASRSGTGRWNSPLHF. In nucleotides, the CDR3 is TGTGCCAGCAGATCCGGGACAGGGAGGTGGAATTCACCCCTCCACTTT.

The V gene is TRBV5-6, the J gene TRBJ2-7, with D possibly being TRBD1 (6 bases). This CDR3 has 13 amino acids. Germline lookup yields CDR1 SGHDT and CDR2 YYEEEE. Trimming shortened V by 1 base and J by 2 bases, and 7 bases separated the two germline ends. The CDR3 coding sequence is TGTGCCAGCAGCTTGACAGGGCCCTACGAGCAGTACTTC. Residues: CASSLTGPYEQYF.

This sequence joins TRBV9 and TRBJ1-2; no reliable D call. The CDR3 spans 12 residues. Deletions cut 3 bases from V and 8 bases from J, with 11 bases between. The germline V gene has CDR1 SGDLS and CDR2 YYNGEE. Here the CDR3 reads CASSGEDVGYTF. The CDR3 coding sequence is TGTGCCAGCAGCGGGGAGGACGTCGGCTACACCTTC.

The genes are TRBV7-2 and TRBJ1-6; possible D gene TRBD1, 5 bases. Germline CDR1 is SGHTA and CDR2 is FQGNSA. This CDR3 is built from 18 residues. V was clipped by 1 base and J by 0 bases, with 13 bases between them. CDR3 loop: CASSLVVREGSYNSPLHF. DNA for the CDR3: TGTGCCAGCAGCTTAGTTGTCAGGGAAGGCTCCTATAATTCACCCCTCCACTTT.

The chain is built from TRBV18 and TRBJ1-4, with TRBD1 matching 8 bases. Losses at the gene ends were 1 base for V and 8 bases for J; bases not matched to a gene: 6. The germline CDR1 and CDR2 sequences are KGHSH and LQKENI. This CDR3 contains 15 residues. CDR3 coding DNA: TGTGCCAGCTCACCACTCGCAGGGGGCAGCGAAAAACTGTTTTTT. It specifies CASSPLAGGSEKLFF.

On this clone itself: At one end the junction does not follow the germline gene, possibly because of a read error. The rearrangement joins TRBV7-7 to TRBJ2-2, with D possibly being TRBD2 (5 bases). The CDR3 has 14 residues. Per germline, CDR1 SSHAT and CDR2 FNYEAQ (reference sequence). DNA for the CDR3: TGTGCTAGCAGCGGATACGCGAACACCGGGGAGCTGTTTTTT. Translating gives CASSGYANTGELFF.

The chain is built from TRBV27 and TRBJ2-5, with D perhaps matching TRBD2 (6 bases). The CDR3 is made up of 13 amino acids. Germline V gives CDR1 MNHEY, CDR2 SMNVEV (reference sequence). Deletions cut 8 bases from V and 9 bases from J, with 19 bases between. CDR3 loop: CASGSQGGGAQYF. The CDR3 nucleotides are TGTGCCAGCGGTTCGCAGGGAGGAGGGGCCCAGTACTTC.

The J gene is TRBJ1-2, the V gene TRBV7-9; D is perhaps TRBD1 (5 bases). The CDR3 consists of 13 residues. Trimming shortened V by 2 bases and J by 8 bases, and 12 bases separated the two germline ends. Per germline, CDR1 SEHNR and CDR2 FQNEAQ (reference sequence). As DNA, the CDR3 is TGTGCCAGCAGCTTAAGGGCAGGGAACGGCTACACCTTC. This sequence encodes CASSLRAGNGYTF.

This sequence joins TRBV19 and TRBJ2-4; no clear D. V was clipped by 1 base and J by 7 bases, with 11 bases between them. The length of the CDR3 is 14 residues. The germline V gene has CDR1 LNHDA and CDR2 SQIVND (reference sequence). The CDR3 DNA follows: TGTGCCAGTAGTATAGGAGAGAAGGGCAACATTCAGTACTTC. It is translated as CASSIGEKGNIQYF.

In this sample, this clone turned up once. The chain combines TRBV5-1 with TRBJ1-4; D perhaps matches TRBD1 (5 bases). Trimming removed 4 bases at V and 0 bases at J, with 22 bases between. The CDR3 sequence is 19 residues long. CDR1 SGHRS and CDR2 YFSETQ come from the germline V gene. For the CDR3, the DNA is TGCGCCAGCAGCCCCCTTGGGGGTAGGAGGGGTGCAACTAATGAAAAACTGTTTTTT. Translation: CASSPLGGRRGATNEKLFF.

The chain is built from TRBV11-3 and TRBJ2-3, with D possibly TRBD1 on 5 matching bases. V dropped 5 bases and J dropped 3 bases, with 12 bases sitting between them. In germline, CDR1 is SGHNT, CDR2 YENEEA. The CDR3 loop spans 14 amino acids. The CDR3 here is CASSRGALTDTQYF. In DNA, the CDR3 is TGTGCCAGCAGCCGTGGGGCTCTGACAGATACGCAGTATTTT.